Listed below are T cell receptor delta chains from one sample, sequenced in a study of DNA immune sequencing with unique molecular identifiers. TCRdb applied CATT to the multiplex PCR reads for clone calling. The sample lists about 4,500 delta-chain clones, approximately 12% seen once, with 52% in the top ten. The sequenced sample was gamma-delta T cells enriched from blood buffy coat, or unenriched PBMCs (not recorded which). Receptors were obtained from a human donor in good health. Each CDR3 is given with its conserved first and last residue. The D gene is left open where the match is weak. Size is omitted from some rows. Given values are once, few, many or a class for expanded clones.

d_call: TRDD3
j_call: TRDJ1
v_call: TRDV2
clone_size: NA
cdr3_nt: TGTGCCTGTGCCCAACTGGGGGATAATGGCGATAAACTCATCTTT
cdr3_aa: CACAQLGDNGDKLIF

d_call: NA
j_call: TRDJ1
v_call: TRDV1
clone_size: NA
cdr3_nt: TGTGCTCTTGGGGGCCTAAGGACCGATAAACTCATCTTT
cdr3_aa: CALGGLRTDKLIF

d_call: NA
j_call: TRDJ1
v_call: TRDV1
clone_size: few
cdr3_nt: TGTGCTCTTGGGGAACCTCCTTCCTCCGACTGGGGCCCCCTGAGGACCGATAAACTCATCTTT
cdr3_aa: CALGEPPSSDWGPLRTDKLIF

d_call: TRDD3
j_call: TRDJ3
v_call: TRDV2
clone_size: many
cdr3_nt: TGTGCCTGTGACACGATCCTACTACTGGGGGATACAGGGGACACCCGACAGATGTTTTTC
cdr3_aa: CACDTILLLGDTGDTRQMFF

d_call: TRDD3
j_call: TRDJ1
v_call: TRDV3
clone_size: few
cdr3_nt: TGTGCCTTTAGGAGCAGGCCGGACTGGGGCGACACCGATAAACTCATCTTT
cdr3_aa: CAFRSRPDWGDTDKLIF

d_call: NA
j_call: TRDJ3
v_call: TRDV2
clone_size: few
cdr3_nt: TGTGCCTGTGACACGGGATTCAGGAGCTCCTGGGACACCCGACAGATGTTTTTC
cdr3_aa: CACDTGFRSSWDTRQMFF

d_call: TRDD3
j_call: TRDJ1
v_call: TRDV2
clone_size: many
cdr3_nt: TGTGCCTGTGACTCCCTGGGGGTCCCGTACACCGATAAACTCATCTTT
cdr3_aa: CACDSLGVPYTDKLIF

d_call: NA
j_call: TRDJ1
v_call: TRAV38-2/DV8
clone_size: few
cdr3_nt: NA
cdr3_aa: CAYLRVFRTCTGGYAKFTDKLIF

d_call: TRDD3
j_call: TRDJ1
v_call: TRDV2
clone_size: large
cdr3_nt: TGTGCCTGTTCCCCGCTACGGCCGGGGGTGGGGGATAACACCGATAAACTCATCTTT
cdr3_aa: CACSPLRPGVGDNTDKLIF

d_call: TRDD3
j_call: TRDJ1
v_call: TRDV3
clone_size: NA
cdr3_nt: TGTGCCTTTAAGGCCTTCGCCCACTGGGGGATACCGTCGGGGTACACCGATAAACTCATCTTT
cdr3_aa: CAFKAFAHWGIPSGYTDKLIF

d_call: TRDD3
j_call: TRDJ1
v_call: TRDV2
clone_size: many
cdr3_nt: TGTGCCTGTGACACCTTGGTACTGGGGGACACCGATAAACTCATCTTT
cdr3_aa: CACDTLVLGDTDKLIF

d_call: TRDD3
j_call: TRDJ1
v_call: TRDV2
clone_size: many
cdr3_nt: TGTGCCTGTGACCCACTCCCGATACTGGGGTCAGACACCGATAAACTCATCTTT
cdr3_aa: CACDPLPILGSDTDKLIF

d_call: TRDD3
j_call: TRDJ1
v_call: TRDV2
clone_size: many
cdr3_nt: TGTGCCTGTGACACCGTGGGATACGAGGACACCGATAAACTCATCTTT
cdr3_aa: CACDTVGYEDTDKLIF

d_call: NA
j_call: TRDJ1
v_call: TRDV2
clone_size: medium-sized
cdr3_nt: TGTGCCTGTGACACCGTAGCTTCCAACCCCGATAAACTCATCTTT
cdr3_aa: CACDTVASNPDKLIF

d_call: NA
j_call: TRDJ1
v_call: TRDV2
clone_size: medium-sized
cdr3_nt: TGTGCCTGTGACCTCCTAGTTCCCTACACCGATAAACTCATCTTT
cdr3_aa: CACDLLVPYTDKLIF

d_call: TRDD2
j_call: TRDJ1
v_call: TRDV2
clone_size: large
cdr3_nt: TGTGCCTGTGACGCTCTTCCTACGTCTCTGGGAATAAAGGGGATCGATAAACTCATCTTT
cdr3_aa: CACDALPTSLGIKGIDKLIF

d_call: TRDD3
j_call: TRDJ1
v_call: TRDV2
clone_size: medium-sized
cdr3_nt: TGTGCCTGTGACTCATTACTGGGGGATCGGACCGATAAACTCATCTTT
cdr3_aa: CACDSLLGDRTDKLIF